The following is a T cell receptor (beta chain) sequence with its context. The antigen is unknown. TCRdb reprocessed the reads with MiXCR, giving one entry per CDR3 protein. The table has roughly 990,000 distinct CDR3 sequences, roughly 30% seen once. The record originates from a study of T cell repertoires in cytomegalovirus infection. Background on the study: CMV infection and matching HLA type were both indicated by public TCR beta signatures. Study-wide points: Clonotypes of TCR beta that were HLA-C-restricted and CMV-specific dominated the ex vivo response.

Trimming shortened V by 1 base and J by 2 bases, and 9 bases separated the two germline ends. CDR1 and CDR2 (germline): MNHNS, SASEGT. The CDR3 length is 15 residues. The rearrangement uses TRBV6-1 and TRBJ2-1; possibly TRBD1 or TRBD2 for D (6 bases each). The receptor comes from a human donor in good health (CMV status not recorded). Some clones in this sample may be carry-over from other donors' samples. This material consisted of cultured CD8+ T cells from PBMCs, taken from culture after CMV antigen stimulation. The CDR3: CASSEVGGPYNEQFF. The CDR3, as DNA: TGTGCCAGCAGTGAAGTTGGGGGGCCCTACAATGAGCAGTTCTTC.